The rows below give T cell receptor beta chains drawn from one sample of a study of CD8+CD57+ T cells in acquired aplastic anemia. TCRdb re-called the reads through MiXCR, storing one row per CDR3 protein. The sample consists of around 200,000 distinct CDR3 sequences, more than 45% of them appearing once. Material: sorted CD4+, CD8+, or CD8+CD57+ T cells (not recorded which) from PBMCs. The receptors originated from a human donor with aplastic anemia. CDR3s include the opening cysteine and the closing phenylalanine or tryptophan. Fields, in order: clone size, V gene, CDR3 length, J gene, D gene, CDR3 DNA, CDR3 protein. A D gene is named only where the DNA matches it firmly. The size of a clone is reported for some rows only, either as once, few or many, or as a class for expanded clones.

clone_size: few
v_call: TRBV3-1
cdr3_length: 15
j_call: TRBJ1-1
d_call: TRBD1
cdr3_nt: TGTGCCAGCAGCCTAAGACAGGGGGCGCAAACTGAAGCTTTCTTT
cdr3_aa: CASSLRQGAQTEAFF

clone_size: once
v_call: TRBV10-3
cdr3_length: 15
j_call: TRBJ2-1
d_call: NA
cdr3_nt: TGTGCCATCAGTGACGCGGAGAGCTCCTACAATGAGCAGTTCTTC
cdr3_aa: CAISDAESSYNEQFF

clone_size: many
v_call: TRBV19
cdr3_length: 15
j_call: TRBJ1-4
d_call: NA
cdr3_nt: TGTGCCAGTAGTGCCCGGTGGGAGACTAATGAAAAACTGTTTTTT
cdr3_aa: CASSARWETNEKLFF

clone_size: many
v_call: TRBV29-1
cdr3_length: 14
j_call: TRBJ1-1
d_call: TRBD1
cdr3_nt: TGCAGCGTTGCCGCAGGGGGCCTGAACACTGAAGCTTTCTTT
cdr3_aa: CSVAAGGLNTEAFF

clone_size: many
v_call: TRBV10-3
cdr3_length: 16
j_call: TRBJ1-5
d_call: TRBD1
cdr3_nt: TGTGCCATCAGTGAGAGAGGGACAGCTAGTAATCAGCCCCAGCATTTT
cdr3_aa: CAISERGTASNQPQHF

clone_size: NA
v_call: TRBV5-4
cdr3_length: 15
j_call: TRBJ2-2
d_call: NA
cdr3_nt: TGTGCCAGCAGCTTCGAGGCGGGAAACACCGGGGAGCTGTTTTTT
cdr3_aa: CASSFEAGNTGELFF

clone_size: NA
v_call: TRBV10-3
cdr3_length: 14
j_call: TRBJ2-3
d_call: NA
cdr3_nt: TGTGCCTCGGGGGACGGAGTGGGCACAGATACGCAGTATTTT
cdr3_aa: CASGDGVGTDTQYF

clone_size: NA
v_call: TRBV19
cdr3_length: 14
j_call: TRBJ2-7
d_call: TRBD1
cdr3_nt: TGTGCCAGTAGTATCGACAGGGGTTGGGACGAGCAGTACTTC
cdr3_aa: CASSIDRGWDEQYF

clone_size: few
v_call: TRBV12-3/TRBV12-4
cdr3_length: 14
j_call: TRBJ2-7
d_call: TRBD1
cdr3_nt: TGTGCCAGCAGTCCTAGACAGGGGTTCGACGAGCAGTACTTC
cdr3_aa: CASSPRQGFDEQYF

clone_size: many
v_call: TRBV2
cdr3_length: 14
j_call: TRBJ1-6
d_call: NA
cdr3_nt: TGTGCCAGCAGTGTGGAGGACACGGGTTCACCCCTCCACTTT
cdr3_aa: CASSVEDTGSPLHF